Presented here are 24 T cell receptor beta chains from one specimen sequenced in a study of cytomegalovirus exposure and HLA in healthy donors. PCR used 60 Vbeta primers and 13 Jbeta primers. The method was immunoSEQ multiplex PCR; TCRdb's version includes in-frame clones alone and lacks a portion of them. The table has roughly 120,000 clones, about 8.6% seen once. Sequencing input: PBMCs. Receptors were obtained from a woman aged 35 to 49 in good health and CMV-seropositive.

This clone has more than one count but fewer than ten. The rearrangement joins TRBV7-2 to TRBJ2-3; tentative D call: TRBD2 (5 bases). Germline loops: CDR1 SGHTA, CDR2 FQGNSA. The CDR3 covers 18 residues. Trimming took off 3 bases at V and 1 base at J, with 20 bases between the two ends. This CDR3 reads CASSFPGVDSIRTDTQYF. CDR3 nucleotides: TGTGCCAGCAGCTTTCCCGGGGTCGACTCGATCCGCACAGATACGCAGTATTTT.

The chain joins TRBV6-4 to TRBJ2-1, with 8 bases fitting TRBD2. V trimming: 0 bases; J trimming: 3 bases; junction bases outside the gene matches: 4. CDR3 length: 16 residues. Germline CDR1 and CDR2: MRHNA and SNTAGT. As DNA, the CDR3 is TGTGCCAGCAGTGACTCGATAGCGGGGAACTACAATGAGCAGTTCTTC. Protein product: CASSDSIAGNYNEQFF.

The chain combines TRBV30 with TRBJ1-5; D gene ambiguous. CDR3 length: 14 amino acids. V was pared by 6 bases and J by 6 bases, with 18 bases between. Germline-derived CDR1 and CDR2 are GTSNPN and SVGIG (reference sequence). In nucleotides, the CDR3 is TGTGCCTGCCGCCCCCCGGGAAGTGTTCAGCCCCAGCATTTT. Its protein is CACRPPGSVQPQHF. Together with reference TRBV30 and TRBJ1-5, the CDR3 gives the full variable domain: SQTIHQWPATLVQPVGSPLSLECTVEGTSNPNLYWYRQAAGRGLQLLFYSVGIGQISSEVPQNLSASRPQDRQFILSSKKLLLSDSGFYLCACRPPGSVQPQHFGDGTRLSIL.

J is TRBJ1-2 and V is TRBV7-8; no definite D call. This CDR3 is built from 13 residues. V lost 1 base and J 5 bases, leaving 8 bases between the germline ends. Germline loops: CDR1 SGHVS, CDR2 FQNEAQ. The CDR3 is CASSLGDSYGYTF. In DNA form, the CDR3 reads TGTGCCAGCAGCTTAGGAGATAGTTATGGCTACACCTTC.

Only a few counts were recorded for this clone. The chain is built from TRBV6-1 and TRBJ2-5; D ambiguous. The V gene's germline CDR1 is MNHNS and CDR2 SASEGT. V was trimmed by 4 bases and J by 5 bases, leaving 11 bases between them. The CDR3 has 13 residues. The CDR3 reads CASSVTVTETQYF. CDR3 nucleotide sequence: TGTGCCAGCAGTGTTACAGTAACGGAGACCCAGTACTTC.

The rearrangement links TRBV9 to TRBJ2-7; 11 nucleotides align to TRBD1. This CDR3 comprises 14 residues. J was trimmed by 4 bases and V by 4 bases; bases with no gene match: 4. CDR1 and CDR2 from the germline V gene are SGDLS and YYNGEE. The CDR3 coding sequence is TGTGCCAGCAGCAGGACAGGGGGCGGGTACGAGCAGTACTTC. It translates to CASSRTGGGYEQYF.

This chain links TRBV11-1 with TRBJ2-7; the match to TRBD1 covers 8 bases. Unmatched junction bases numbered 10, after V lost 3 bases and J lost 9 bases. The CDR3 loop spans 14 amino acids. Per germline, CDR1 SGHAT and CDR2 FQDESV (reference sequence). The CDR3 loop reads CASSLDREARGQYF. The DNA for the CDR3 is TGTGCCAGCAGCTTGGACAGGGAGGCGAGAGGGCAGTACTTC.

This clone occurred a few times. The rearrangement uses TRBV5-1 and TRBJ2-1; 15 positions match TRBD2. CDR1 and CDR2 (germline): SGHRS, YFSETQ. V shed 8 bases and J 1 base; nucleotides not matched to a gene: 7. CDR3 length equals 17 residues. The CDR3 loop is CASSWTSGGASYNEQFF. The CDR3 DNA sequence: TGCGCCAGTTCTTGGACTAGCGGGGGGGCGTCCTACAATGAGCAGTTCTTC.

This sequence joins TRBV6-6 and TRBJ2-1; TRBD2 matches 14 bases. The V and J ends lost 5 bases and 9 bases, in that order; junction bases with no gene match: 6. Germline loops: CDR1 MNHNY, CDR2 SVGAGI (reference sequence). CDR3 length: 15 amino acids. CDR3 region: CASSLPGLAGAEQFF. CDR3 nucleotide sequence: TGTGCCAGCAGTCTACCGGGACTAGCGGGGGCTGAGCAGTTCTTC.

The table lists this clone with a few counts. This chain connects TRBV12-5 to TRBJ1-1, with D hard to call. Germline CDR1 is LGHNT and CDR2 is FRNRAP. The CDR3 is made up of 13 amino acids. The V and J ends lost 7 bases and 6 bases respectively, with 15 bases between them. CDR3: CASAIRKEAEAFF. CDR3 DNA sequence: TGTGCTAGTGCTATTAGGAAGGAGGCTGAAGCTTTCTTT.

The chain is built from TRBV29-1 and TRBJ2-3; D is possibly TRBD2 (6 bases). The CDR3 has 15 residues. In germline, CDR1 is SQVTM, CDR2 ANQGSEA. V lost 0 bases and J 2 bases, leaving 12 bases between the germline ends. Written as DNA, the CDR3 is TGCAGCGTTGAAGATCTGGGGGGTACCACAGATACGCAGTATTTT. As protein: CSVEDLGGTTDTQYF.

This clone was counted only a few times. The V and J genes are TRBV7-3 and TRBJ2-5; a weak D match, TRBD1 (5 bases). The CDR3 consists of 15 residues. Germline loops: CDR1 SGHTA, CDR2 FQGTGA. Trimming left V 1 base short and J 2 bases short, with 11 bases between. The CDR3, as DNA: TGTGCCAGCAGCTTAATCACAGGCCTACAAGAGACCCAGTACTTC. As protein: CASSLITGLQETQYF.

Comment on this clone: In the same sample, other DNA sequences code for this CDR3. The rearrangement joins TRBV5-8 to TRBJ1-1; 8 bases are a match to TRBD1. The CDR3 spans 15 residues. Germline-derived CDR1 and CDR2 are SGHTS and YDEGEE. V lost 1 base, J lost 1 base, and 3 bases stayed unmatched. The CDR3 loop reads CASSLSGTGNTEAFF. The CDR3, as DNA: TGTGCCAGCAGCTTGTCCGGGACAGGGAACACTGAAGCTTTCTTT.

The sample holds a few counts of this clone. The chain links TRBV27 to TRBJ1-4; no reliable D call. CDR1 and CDR2 from the germline V gene are MNHEY and SMNVEV (reference sequence). The CDR3 is 14 residues long. V shed 2 bases and J shed 7 bases, with 11 bases lying between them. This CDR3 reads CASSLAPRGEKLFF. CDR3 in DNA: TGTGCCAGCAGTTTAGCCCCCCGGGGTGAAAAACTGTTTTTT.

J is TRBJ1-1 and V is TRBV6-1; no clear D gene. Trimming stripped 2 bases from V and 5 bases from J, with 15 bases between. The germline V gene has CDR1 MNHNS and CDR2 SASEGT. The CDR3 runs 15 residues. The CDR3 loop reads CASSELGSSITEAFF. CDR3 coding DNA: TGTGCCAGCAGTGAATTGGGGAGCAGTATAACTGAAGCTTTCTTT.

The chain recombines TRBV18 with TRBJ2-3; TRBD2 is a possible D gene (6 bases). The CDR3 consists of 14 residues. Trimming took 7 bases from V and 4 from J, leaving 15 bases between them. Germline lookup yields CDR1 KGHSH and CDR2 LQKENI. The CDR3 is CASWMGLPADTQYF. The CDR3 nucleotides are TGTGCCAGCTGGATGGGACTTCCCGCAGATACGCAGTATTTT.

V usage is TRBV28 and J usage is TRBJ2-7, with 11 bases matching TRBD2. Germline-derived CDR1 and CDR2 are MDHEN and SYDVKM. This CDR3 is 14 amino acids long. V was pared by 6 bases and J by 3 bases, with 4 bases of the junction left unmatched. CDR3: CASSQLAGVYEQYF. The CDR3, as DNA: TGTGCCAGCAGCCAACTAGCGGGGGTCTACGAGCAGTACTTC.

The J gene is TRBJ1-1, the V gene TRBV19; possible D gene TRBD1, 5 bases. Per germline, CDR1 LNHDA and CDR2 SQIVND (reference sequence). This CDR3 comprises 14 residues. V was clipped by 4 bases and J by 0 bases, with 9 bases between them. The CDR3, as DNA: TGTGCCAGTAGTACCCGGGGGTTGAACACTGAAGCTTTCTTT. This translates into CASSTRGLNTEAFF. Together with reference TRBV19 and TRBJ1-1, the CDR3 gives the full variable domain: DGGITQSPKYLFRKEGQNVTLSCEQNLNHDAMYWYRQDPGQGLRLIYYSQIVNDFQKGDIAEGYSVSREKKESFPLTVTSAQKNPTAFYLCASSTRGLNTEAFFGQGTRLTVV.

This chain joins TRBV6-5 and TRBJ1-2; 7 bases are shared with TRBD1. CDR3 length: 15 residues. V shed 2 bases and J 6 bases; nucleotides not matched to a gene: 9. Germline V gene sequence: CDR1 MNHEY, CDR2 SVGAGI. CDR3: CASSYRGLDVDGYTF. The DNA of the CDR3 is TGTGCCAGCAGTTACAGGGGGCTAGATGTAGATGGCTACACCTTC.

This clone has a handful of counts. The chain recombines TRBV28 with TRBJ1-6; D is unresolved. Germline CDR1 MDHEN, CDR2 SYDVKM. Trimming left V 7 bases short and J 7 bases short, with 8 bases between. This CDR3 has 12 amino acids. The CDR3 coding sequence is TGTGCCAGCAATATCCGGAATTCACCCCTCCACTTT. Its protein product is CASNIRNSPLHF.

This clone rates as medium-sized. At the DNA level, this CDR3 is encoded by other sequences in the same sample as well. The V and J genes are TRBV7-6 and TRBJ1-1, with no clear D. This CDR3 contains 13 residues. With 5 bases removed from V and 5 bases from J, the gap between germline ends came to 12 bases. Germline-derived CDR1 and CDR2 are SGHVS and FNYEAQ. This chain's CDR3 is CASSLRRGTEAFF. The DNA of the CDR3 is TGTGCCAGCAGCCTCCGGAGAGGTACTGAAGCTTTCTTT. The full variable domain, with the rest looked up from reference TRBV7-6 and TRBJ1-1, is GAGVSQSPRYKVTKRGQDVALRCDPISGHVSLYWYRQALGQGPEFLTYFNYEAQQDKSGLPNDRFSAERPEGSISTLTIQRTEQRDSAMYRCASSLRRGTEAFFGQGTRLTVV.

This clone was seen repeatedly, ten times or more. V and J are TRBV28 and TRBJ2-5, with 7 bases fitting TRBD1. V lost 6 bases, J lost 0 bases, and 7 bases stayed unmatched. Germline lookup yields CDR1 MDHEN and CDR2 SYDVKM. This CDR3 has 15 amino acids. The CDR3 sequence: CASRARDSYQETQYF. The CDR3 bases are TGTGCCAGCAGGGCCAGGGACAGCTACCAAGAGACCCAGTACTTC.

The sample holds a few counts of this clone. The J gene is TRBJ1-4, the V gene TRBV2; TRBD1 agrees at 7 bases. This CDR3 comprises 17 residues. The V and J ends lost 3 bases and 4 bases, in that order; junction bases with no gene match: 11. Germline CDR1 SNHLY, CDR2 FYNNEI. The CDR3 region is CASSDSLRDSFNEKLFF. Written as DNA, the CDR3 is TGTGCCAGCAGTGATAGCCTCCGGGACAGCTTTAATGAAAAACTGTTTTTT.

The chain employs TRBV28 and TRBJ1-4; 10 bases match TRBD1. With 5 bases clipped from V and 7 bases from J, the junction kept 10 bases outside the gene matches. The CDR3 loop spans 16 amino acids. CDR1 is MDHEN, CDR2 SYDVKM, per germline. Written as DNA, the CDR3 is TGTGCCAGCAGTACTTCCTGGACAGGGGGAAGTGAAAAACTGTTTTTT. It translates to CASSTSWTGGSEKLFF.